These 16 T cell receptor beta chains originate from one sample sequenced in a study of T cells in Graves' hyperthyroidism and ophthalmopathy (dated by TCRdb to between 2019 and 2020). Receptor libraries were prepared by multiplex PCR. TCRdb shows the sequencer as Illumina HiSeq 2000. The TCR beta CDR3 regions were amplified from the RNA transcripts. The TCR CDR3 was subjected to a first round of RT-PCR using the HTBI primer set and the Qiagen OneStep RT-PCR kit. The public sequencing data were trimmed at Q25 with fastp and processed into clonotypes with MiXCR by TCRdb, which kept only in-frame beta chains. Rows matching on CDR3 protein sequence are summarized as one entry with the most common DNA and genes. The sample contains approximately 530,000 distinct CDR3 sequences, approximately 15% of them found a single time. The ten top clones hold 18% of the sample. Sequencing was performed on blood. Receptors originate from a woman aged 18 to 35 with Graves' hyperthyroidism.

The genes are TRBV29-1 and TRBJ1-1; TRBD1 is a possible D gene (6 bases). V dropped 4 bases and J dropped 3 bases, with 12 bases sitting between them. Germline V gives CDR1 SQVTM, CDR2 ANQGSEA. CDR3 length equals 13 residues. CDR3 region: CSVADRSDTEAFF. The CDR3, as DNA: TGCAGCGTTGCTGACAGGTCGGACACTGAAGCTTTCTTT.

This clonotype has more than one count but fewer than ten. This chain links TRBV10-3 with TRBJ2-1; a possible D gene is TRBD2 (7 bases). V was cut by 3 bases and J by 4 bases, with 13 bases left in between. The V gene's germline CDR1 is ENHRY and CDR2 SYGVKD. CDR3 length: 15 amino acids. CDR3: CAISEKGGEYNEQFF. The CDR3 DNA reads TGTGCCATCAGTGAAAAGGGGGGGGAGTACAATGAGCAGTTCTTC.

This clonotype showed up many times. The V gene is TRBV12-3 or TRBV12-4, the J gene TRBJ2-5; D not certain. Trimming removed 4 bases at V and 2 bases at J, with 5 bases between. The CDR3 has 12 amino acids. CDR3: CASSSLQETQYF. The CDR3 bases are TGTGCCAGCAGTTCATTACAAGAGACCCAGTACTTC.

This sequence joins TRBV27 and TRBJ1-1; the D gene is possibly TRBD1 (5 bases). The CDR3 is 15 amino acids. Germline V gene data show CDR1 as MNHEY and CDR2 as SMNVEV (reference sequence). Between the trimmed V and J ends, which lost 4 bases and 2 bases, there was a span of 14 bases. The CDR3 DNA sequence: TGTGCCAGCAGTTGGGGCGGGAAATTCAACACTGAAGCTTTCTTT. This sequence encodes CASSWGGKFNTEAFF.

As to this clonotype: A read error is possible here, since a much larger clone lies one base away. The CDR3 region is CASSSPFYERYF. In DNA, the CDR3 is TGTGCCAGCAGCTCACCCTTCTACGAGCGGTACTTC. V and J are TRBV11-2 and TRBJ2-7; D remains unclear. Germline CDR1 and CDR2: SGHAT and FQNNGV. The CDR3 consists of 12 residues.

This clonotype was seen many times. The V gene is TRBV7-6, the J gene TRBJ1-1; D is unclear. The CDR3 consists of 15 residues. The ends were cut back, 5 bases at V and 1 base at J, with 14 bases in the middle. CDR1 SGHVS and CDR2 FNYEAQ come from the germline V gene. CDR3 coding DNA: TGTGCCAGCAGCGAGAATTACGGCGGGAACACTGAAGCTTTCTTT. It codes for CASSENYGGNTEAFF.

This clonotype came up a few times. The chain joins TRBV29-1 to TRBJ2-1, with D possibly TRBD1 on 6 matching bases. Germline V gives CDR1 SQVTM, CDR2 ANQGSEA. The CDR3 covers 15 residues. V gave up 0 bases and J gave up 0 bases, with 9 bases separating them. In DNA form, the CDR3 reads TGCAGCGTTGAAGAAGGACAGAGCTCCTACAATGAGCAGTTCTTC. Its translation: CSVEEGQSSYNEQFF.

Ten or more counts support this clonotype. V gene TRBV12-3 or TRBV12-4 combines with J gene TRBJ2-1; 15 bases align to TRBD2. The length of the CDR3 is 14 residues. V dropped 6 bases and J dropped 7; count of bases not matched to a gene: 1. CDR3 protein: CASRGTSGGNEQFF. Here the CDR3 DNA reads TGTGCCAGCAGGGGGACTAGCGGGGGGAATGAGCAGTTCTTC.

This clonotype was seen at least ten times. The chain couples TRBV29-1 to TRBJ1-1; tentatively, D is TRBD1 (5 bases). This CDR3 has 15 amino acids. The V gene lost 7 bases and the J gene lost 2 bases, with 20 bases spanning the gap. The germline V gene encodes CDR1 SQVTM and CDR2 ANQGSEA. The CDR3 loop is CSGGSGPIGNTEAFF. As DNA, the CDR3 is TGCAGCGGGGGGAGTGGGCCCATCGGTAACACTGAAGCTTTCTTT.

This clonotype appeared many times. CDR3 loop: CASSLSLRGNTEAFF. The DNA for the CDR3 is TGTGCCAGCAGCTTATCCCTCAGGGGTAACACTGAAGCTTTCTTT. The chain links TRBV5-6 to TRBJ1-1; TRBD1 might be the D (6 bases). Trimming removed 2 bases from V and 2 bases from J, with 13 bases in between. Germline CDR1 is SGHDT and CDR2 is YYEEEE. The CDR3 runs to 15 residues.

This clonotype was found many times. The gene calls are TRBV12-3 or TRBV12-4 and TRBJ2-3; TRBD2 agrees at 10 bases. J gave up 5 bases and V 3 bases, and 5 bases lay outside the gene matches. The CDR3 length is 15 residues. The CDR3 sequence is CASSFERGGEDTQYF. In DNA, the CDR3 is TGTGCCAGCAGTTTCGAGCGGGGGGGTGAAGATACGCAGTATTTT.

In regard to this clonotype: Relative to the germline gene, one junction end is altered; a read error may explain this. The V call is TRBV6-1, the J call TRBJ2-4, with 10 bases that match TRBD2. The germline gives CDR1 MNHNS, CDR2 SASEGT. CDR3 length: 14 amino acids. The CDR3: CASSQAGGRDIQYF. The CDR3 region has the DNA TGTGCCAGCAGTCAAGCGGGGGGGCGAGACATTCAGTACTTC.

This clonotype was counted many times. The V call is TRBV2, the J call TRBJ2-2, with 10 bases matching TRBD2. Germline CDR1 and CDR2: SNHLY and FYNNEI. The junction had 3 bases not matched to a gene; V was cut back by 5 bases and J by 3 bases. This CDR3 region has 15 residues. CDR3 in DNA: TGTGCCAGCAGTTCAACTAGCGGGGACACCGGGGAGCTGTTTTTT. This codes for CASSSTSGDTGELFF.

This clonotype was detected ten times or more. The J gene is TRBJ2-7, the V gene TRBV7-8; 8 nucleotides align to TRBD1. The CDR3 spans 14 residues. V dropped 2 bases and J dropped 5; count of bases not matched to a gene: 5. CDR1 is SGHVS and CDR2 is FQNEAQ in the germline V gene. The CDR3 is CASSLLRTGHEQYF. The DNA for the CDR3 is TGTGCCAGCAGCTTACTTAGGACAGGGCACGAGCAGTACTTC.

This clonotype was recorded many times. V and J are TRBV20-1 and TRBJ2-5; 8 nucleotides align to TRBD2. The trim removed 1 base at V and 1 base at J, leaving 11 bases unmatched. Germline V gene data show CDR1 as DFQATT and CDR2 as SNEGSKA (reference sequence). CDR3 length: 17 residues. CDR3 region: CSARGSGREAPQETQYF. The DNA of the CDR3 is TGCAGTGCTAGAGGTAGTGGGCGGGAGGCCCCCCAAGAGACCCAGTACTTC.

The V gene is TRBV5-6, the J gene TRBJ2-6; 8 bases agree with TRBD1. The CDR3 is 16 residues long. J gave up 0 bases and V 4 bases, and 3 bases lay outside the gene matches. Germline V gene data show CDR1 as SGHDT and CDR2 as YYEEEE. CDR3 nucleotide sequence: TGTGCCAGCAGCCCTGACAGGGGCTCTGGGGCCAACGTCCTGACTTTC. Translating it yields CASSPDRGSGANVLTF.